This T cell receptor (beta chain) was observed in a study of blood T cell repertoires in COVID-19. Study-level information: T cells, B-cell-depleted T cells, or PBMCs provided the cDNA or gDNA that served as material.

V lost 4 bases, J lost 8 bases, and 5 bases stayed unmatched. The V gene's germline CDR1 is KGHDR and CDR2 SFDVKD. The CDR3 runs 14 residues. In the original workflow: Reference gene primer amplification yielded estimated nucleated cell counts. Only in-frame clones appear in the TCRdb table, and some are missing; sequencing was by immunoSEQ multiplex PCR. That table is the source of V, J and clone size, and D and trimming were worked out from the DNA. The sample consists of tens of thousands of clones, approximately 90% of them appearing once. The chain links TRBV24-1 to TRBJ2-3; 10 nucleotides align to TRBD2. The sequence was obtained from a human donor in a cohort sampled during active COVID-19. Sequencing used peripheral blood. The CDR3 coding sequence is TGTGCCACCAGTGAGAGGGCTAGCGGGGGTACGCAGTATTTT. It yields the protein CATSERASGGTQYF.